The 3 T cell receptor beta chains given below trace back to one sample, sequenced in a study of T cell responses to AZD1222 COVID-19 vaccine. Clones were sequenced by immunoSEQ multiplex PCR, and TCRdb holds only the in-frame ones, with some missing. The table has more than 95,000 clones, 90% seen once. The sequences come from peripheral blood, collected on day 0 of AZD1222 vaccination. The receptors stem from an adult in good health.

In this sample, this clone turned up once. The chain joins TRBV27 to TRBJ2-3, with a tentative D call TRBD2 (5 bases). Trimming stripped 2 bases from V and 7 bases from J, with 7 bases between. Germline loops: CDR1 MNHEY, CDR2 SMNVEV (reference sequence). CDR3 length equals 12 residues. As DNA, the CDR3 is TGTGCCAGCAGTTTAGGCGGGCATACGCAGTATTTT. This encodes CASSLGGHTQYF.

The chain couples TRBV5-5 to TRBJ2-2; D call uncertain. The germline V gene encodes CDR1 SGHKS and CDR2 YYEKEE (reference sequence). The CDR3 totals 14 residues. Trimming cost V 4 bases and J 4 bases, with 11 bases left between them. CDR3: CASSRGRITGELFF. In DNA form, the CDR3 reads TGTGCCAGCAGCCGCGGCAGAATCACCGGGGAGCTGTTTTTT.

The chain has TRBV12-3 or TRBV12-4 and TRBJ1-1; D is uncertain. Between the trimmed V and J ends, which lost 5 bases and 5 bases, there was a span of 12 bases. There are 13 residues in the CDR3. The CDR3 bases are TGTGCCAGCAGTGTGGGCGGGAAGACTGAAGCTTTCTTT. It specifies CASSVGGKTEAFF.